These 12 T cell receptor beta chains were sequenced from one sample in a study of T cell changes during pregnancy in multiple sclerosis (dated by TCRdb to about 2019). Library generation was performed with the immunoSEQ multiplex PCR assay. The clones in this table, taken by TCRdb from immuneACCESS, are in-frame only. Not every clone is retained; where verified, under half of the shortfall comes from an unresolved V gene, and the cause of the rest is unknown. This sample holds more than 35,000 clones; about 88% were observed only once. The ten largest account for 0.45% to 0.6% of the sample. The specimen comprised CD4+ T cells from peripheral blood mononuclear cells, sampled in the first trimester of pregnancy. The receptors stem from a female donor with multiple sclerosis, enrolled in a pregnancy study.

The chain links TRBV5-4 to TRBJ2-6; 7 positions agree with TRBD1. In germline, CDR1 is SGHNT, CDR2 YYREEE (reference sequence). The CDR3 runs 15 residues. The V and J ends lost 4 bases and 2 bases, in that order; junction bases with no gene match: 3. CDR3 bases: TGTGCCAGCAGCCGAACAGGGGCTGGGGCCAACGTCCTGACTTTC. Residues: CASSRTGAGANVLTF.

The chain links TRBV2 to TRBJ2-7; 7 bases match TRBD2. V shed 7 bases and J 4 bases; nucleotides not matched to a gene: 13. The CDR3 sequence is 15 residues long. CDR1 is SNHLY, CDR2 FYNNEI, per germline. The CDR3, as DNA: TGTGCCAGCACCGGGGGGTTGGGACTCAATTACGAGCAGTACTTC. Translating it yields CASTGGLGLNYEQYF. The full variable domain, rest sourced from reference TRBV2 and TRBJ2-7, is EPEVTQTPSHQVTQMGQEVILRCVPISNHLYFYWYRQILGQKVEFLVSFYNNEISEKSEIFDDQFSVERPDGSNFTLKIRSTKLEDSAMYFCASTGGLGLNYEQYFGPGTRLTVT.

CDR3 nucleotide sequence: TGTGCCAGCAGCTTGGCCAGAAACACTGAAGCTTTCTTT. It translates to CASSLARNTEAFF. V and J are TRBV7-8 and TRBJ1-1; D is undetermined. The CDR3 has 13 amino acids. V was clipped by 3 bases and J by 2 bases, with 7 bases between them. CDR1 and CDR2 (germline): SGHVS, FQNEAQ.

The CDR3 bases are TGTGCCAGCAGAAGGACAGGGGATATTAACACTGAAGCTTTCTTT. Its protein is CASRRTGDINTEAFF. The V and J genes are TRBV9 and TRBJ1-1; TRBD1 matches 9 bases. In germline, CDR1 is SGDLS, CDR2 YYNGEE. The CDR3 length is 15 residues. Trimming took 5 bases from V and 2 from J; bases not matched to a gene: 7.

The J gene is TRBJ2-7, the V gene TRBV6-5, with 13 bases matching TRBD2. The J segment lost 9 bases and the V segment lost 5 bases, leaving 10 bases of the junction unmatched. The CDR3 is 15 residues long. Germline V gene lookup returns CDR1 MNHEY and CDR2 SVGAGI. The CDR3 region has the DNA TGTGCCAGCAGTCTAGGACTAGCGGGGGCCGGCGGGCAGTACTTC. It translates to CASSLGLAGAGGQYF.

The genes are TRBV6-5 and TRBJ2-7, with 14 bases matching TRBD2. The trim removed 6 bases at V and 4 bases at J, leaving 5 bases unmatched. The germline V gene encodes CDR1 MNHEY and CDR2 SVGAGI. This CDR3 comprises 15 residues. The CDR3 DNA sequence: TGTGCCAGCAGCCCTGGGACTAGCGGGAGTTACGAGCAGTACTTC. Translation: CASSPGTSGSYEQYF.

J is TRBJ1-4 and V is TRBV19, with D perhaps TRBD1 (5 bases). The length of the CDR3 is 14 residues. Germline V gene data show CDR1 as LNHDA and CDR2 as SQIVND (reference sequence). With 9 bases removed from V and 1 base from J, the gap between germline ends came to 12 bases. The CDR3 loop is CASTPQGTNEKLFF. As DNA, the CDR3 is TGTGCCAGCACTCCCCAGGGAACTAATGAAAAACTGTTTTTT.

This sequence joins TRBV30 and TRBJ2-5; 8 nucleotides match TRBD2. This CDR3 is 17 amino acids long. Trimming cost V 2 bases and J 3 bases; bases outside gene matches: 14. Germline CDR1 reads GTSNPN; CDR2 reads SVGIG (reference sequence). This chain's CDR3 is CAWSPLGGRGDEETQYF. CDR3 coding DNA: TGTGCCTGGAGTCCCCTGGGGGGGCGGGGGGACGAAGAGACCCAGTACTTC.

This clone has a single count. The genes are TRBV6-1 and TRBJ1-5; 8 nucleotides match TRBD1. Germline CDR1 is MNHNS and CDR2 is SASEGT. Trimming removed 1 base from V and 9 bases from J; junction bases left unmatched: 8. The CDR3 consists of 15 residues. CDR3 residues: CASSEVGGTGRPQHF. CDR3 nucleotide sequence: TGTGCCAGCAGTGAAGTGGGAGGGACAGGCCGGCCCCAGCATTTT.

The chain uses TRBV5-4 and TRBJ2-1, with D perhaps matching TRBD2 (5 bases). Germline V lookup: CDR1 SGHNT, CDR2 YYREEE (reference sequence). V was trimmed by 1 base and J by 5 bases, leaving 10 bases between them. This CDR3 contains 14 residues. The CDR3 loop reads CASSLTRVHNEQFF. The CDR3 nucleotides read TGTGCCAGCAGCTTGACTAGGGTTCACAATGAGCAGTTCTTC.

V gene TRBV2 combines with J gene TRBJ2-7, with TRBD1 identical over 9 bases. The length of the CDR3 is 15 residues. The J segment lost 2 bases and the V segment lost 7 bases, leaving 9 bases of the junction unmatched. Germline CDR1 is SNHLY and CDR2 is FYNNEI. The CDR3: CASNRYGQGTYEQYF. CDR3 sequence (DNA): TGTGCCAGCAATCGATATGGACAGGGGACCTACGAGCAGTACTTC.

The rearrangement joins TRBV7-9 to TRBJ2-2; D is perhaps TRBD1 (5 bases). Germline V gene sequence: CDR1 SEHNR, CDR2 FQNEAQ (reference sequence). This CDR3 is built from 15 residues. V was clipped by 5 bases and J by 4 bases, with 14 bases between them. In DNA form, the CDR3 reads TGTGCCAGCAGCCCCCGGACATCCCCCACCGGGGAGCTGTTTTTT. Protein: CASSPRTSPTGELFF.